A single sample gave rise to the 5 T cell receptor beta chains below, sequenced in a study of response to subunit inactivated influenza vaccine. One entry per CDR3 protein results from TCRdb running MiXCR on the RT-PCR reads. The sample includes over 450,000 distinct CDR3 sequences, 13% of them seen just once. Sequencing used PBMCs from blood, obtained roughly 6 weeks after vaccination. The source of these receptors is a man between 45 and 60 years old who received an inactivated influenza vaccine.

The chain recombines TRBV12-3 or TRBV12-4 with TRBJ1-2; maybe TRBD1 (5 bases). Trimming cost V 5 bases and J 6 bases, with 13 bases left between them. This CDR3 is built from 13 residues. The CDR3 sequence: CASSPTGRDGYTF. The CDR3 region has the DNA TGTGCCAGCAGTCCCACAGGAAGGGATGGCTACACCTTC.

CDR3 nucleotide sequence: TGTGCCAGCAGTTACGGGGGTTCCTATAATTCACCCCTCCACTTT. Protein product: CASSYGGSYNSPLHF. The V and J genes are TRBV6-2 or TRBV6-3 and TRBJ1-6, with D tentatively TRBD1 (5 bases). The V end was cut by 2 bases, the J end by 1 base, with 6 bases between. The CDR3 sequence is 15 residues long. Germline values: CDR1 MNHEY, CDR2 SVGEGT.

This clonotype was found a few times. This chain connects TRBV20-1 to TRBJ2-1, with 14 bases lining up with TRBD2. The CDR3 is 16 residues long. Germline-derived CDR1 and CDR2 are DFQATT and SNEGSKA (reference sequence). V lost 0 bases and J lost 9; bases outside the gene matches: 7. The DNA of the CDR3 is TGCAGTGCTAGAGACCAGACTAGCGGGAGGGCCTTTGAGCAGTTCTTC. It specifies CSARDQTSGRAFEQFF.

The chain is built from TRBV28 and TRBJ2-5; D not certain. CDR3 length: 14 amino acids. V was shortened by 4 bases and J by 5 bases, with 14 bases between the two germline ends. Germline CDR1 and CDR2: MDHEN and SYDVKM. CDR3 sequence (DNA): TGTGCCAGCAGTTCAACGGCCCTGGTTGAGACCCAGTACTTC. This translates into CASSSTALVETQYF.

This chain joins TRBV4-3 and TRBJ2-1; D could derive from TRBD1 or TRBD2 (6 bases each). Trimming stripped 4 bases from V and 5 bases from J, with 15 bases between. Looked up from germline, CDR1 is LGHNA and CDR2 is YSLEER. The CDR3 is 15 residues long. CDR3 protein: CASSLWGDMDNEQFF. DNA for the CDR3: TGCGCCAGCAGCCTTTGGGGGGACATGGACAATGAGCAGTTCTTC.